This TCR beta chain emerged from a study of cytomegalovirus exposure and HLA in healthy donors. On the study more broadly: Early release data held 85 million to 95 million unique TCRs from HLA-typed donors. Falling in the Caucasian-associated ancestry cluster were approximately 84% of approximately 410 genotyped donors.

A few counts support this clone. The target antigen is unknown. Both 60 Vbeta primers and 13 Jbeta primers went into the PCR. Produced via immunoSEQ multiplex PCR; TCRdb's table is partial and in-frame only. Seen here are about 200,000 clones, over 60% observed once, and the top ten hold roughly 2.1%. From germline, CDR1 is SGHDT and CDR2 YYEEEE. The CDR3 runs 15 residues. The V and J ends lost 4 bases and 4 bases, in that order; junction bases with no gene match: 9. Study results and limitations: According to reports, the classifier identified cytomegalovirus status with high specificity and sensitivity. Highly shared variants forming one cluster were likely a sequencing artifact.

The gene calls are TRBV5-6 and TRBJ1-2; 8 bases are a match to TRBD1. Sequenced material: PBMCs. The origin of this receptor is a woman aged 30 to 39 in good health and CMV-seropositive. This CDR3 is CASSRQDREGYGYTF. CDR3 coding DNA: TGTGCCAGCAGCCGGCAGGACAGGGAGGGCTATGGCTACACCTTC. The variable domain in full, completed from reference TRBV5-6 and TRBJ1-2, reads DAGVTQSPTHLIKTRGQQVTLRCSPKSGHDTVSWYQQALGQGPQFIFQYYEEEERQRGNFPDRFSGHQFPNYSSELNVNALLLGDSALYLCASSRQDREGYGYTFGSGTRLTVV.